The source of this T cell receptor beta chain is a study of CD8 T cells in Susac syndrome. A quantity of roughly 0.5 to 1 ug RNA underwent reverse transcription using random hexamers. Amplification of TCR beta CDR3 across 54 Vbeta and 13 Jbeta was performed with immunoSEQ multiplex PCR. TCRdb re-derived calls from the immunoSEQ multiplex PCR reads in MiXCR, one entry per CDR3 protein. This table holds hundreds of thousands of distinct CDR3 sequences, 85% found once. The V end lost 4 bases, the J end lost 4 bases, and 5 bases lay between the germline ends. This CDR3 contains 11 residues. Germline CDR1 and CDR2: GTSNPN and SVGIG (reference sequence).

The sequenced sample consisted of CD8+ T cells from PBMCs. This sequence was found in a human donor with multiple sclerosis. The chain couples TRBV30 to TRBJ2-1, with D uncertain. The CDR3 loop reads CAWTQYNEQFF. In DNA form, the CDR3 reads TGTGCCTGGACACAATACAATGAGCAGTTCTTC.